Following are 24 T cell receptor beta chains from one sample sequenced in a study of cytomegalovirus exposure and HLA in healthy donors. With 60 Vbeta and 13 Jbeta primers, the PCR was carried out. Using immunoSEQ multiplex PCR, the repertoire was profiled, and TCRdb retains in-frame clones only, with some absent. The repertoire holds about 130,000 clones, with more than 75% as singletons. Specimen: PBMCs. The receptors shown here come from a young man in good health and CMV-seronegative.

The V gene is TRBV4-1, the J gene TRBJ2-1; 8 bases map to TRBD2. V shed 2 bases, J shed 8 bases, and the junction held 5 bases outside the gene matches. Germline V CDR1 and CDR2: MGHRA, YSYEKL. This CDR3 spans 14 amino acids. The CDR3 DNA sequence: TGCGCCAGCAGCCAAACGGGACTAGTAGATGAGCAGTTCTTC. Its translation is CASSQTGLVDEQFF.

The chain employs TRBV7-2 and TRBJ2-3; TRBD2 aligns across 8 bases. There are 15 residues in the CDR3. The V gene's germline CDR1 is SGHTA and CDR2 FQGNSA. V gave up 7 bases and J gave up 4 bases; unmatched junction bases: 10. The CDR3 coding sequence is TGTGCCAGCACCTTGAGCGGGAGTGGGGCAGATACGCAGTATTTT. Translated, it gives CASTLSGSGADTQYF.

This clone has only a few counts. The chain recombines TRBV5-6 with TRBJ2-1; 7 bases line up with TRBD2. CDR1 is SGHDT and CDR2 is YYEEEE in the germline V gene. The CDR3 covers 16 residues. After removal of 6 bases from V and 9 bases from J, the junction contained 18 bases not matched to a gene. The chain's CDR3 is CASTLGGRTTLSEQFF. The CDR3 DNA is TGTGCCAGCACCCTGGGGGGGAGAACCACCTTGAGTGAGCAGTTCTTC.

V gene TRBV7-2 combines with J gene TRBJ1-2, with D maybe TRBD1 (5 bases). Per germline, CDR1 SGHTA and CDR2 FQGNSA. There are 12 residues in the CDR3. Trimming took off 1 base at V and 6 bases at J, with 6 bases between the two ends. The CDR3 reads CASSLGQNGYTF. CDR3 bases: TGTGCCAGCAGCTTAGGACAGAATGGCTACACCTTC.

This clone was detected only a few times. This sequence joins TRBV7-2 and TRBJ1-4; D possibly corresponds to TRBD1 (5 bases). The V gene's germline CDR1 is SGHTA and CDR2 FQGNSA. The V end lost 5 bases, the J end lost 11 bases, and 15 bases lay between the germline ends. The length of the CDR3 is 13 residues. In DNA, the CDR3 is TGTGCCAGCAGCGACGGGGCGGGGGTGAAACTGTTTTTT. Its translation is CASSDGAGVKLFF.

This sequence joins TRBV5-4 and TRBJ2-3; TRBD2 matches at 8 bases. CDR1 and CDR2 from the germline V gene are SGHNT and YYREEE (reference sequence). The junction had 6 bases not matched to a gene; V was cut back by 3 bases and J by 6 bases. The CDR3 loop spans 14 amino acids. For the CDR3, the DNA is TGTGCCAGCAGCTCCGGACGGGAGGGGGATACGCAGTATTTT. This sequence encodes CASSSGREGDTQYF.

The V and J genes are TRBV7-9 and TRBJ2-3, with a possible D match to TRBD2 (5 bases). The germline V gene encodes CDR1 SEHNR and CDR2 FQNEAQ (reference sequence). Trimming shortened V by 4 bases and J by 0 bases, and 11 bases separated the two germline ends. The length of the CDR3 is 15 residues. The CDR3, as DNA: TGTGCCAGCAGCTCGAGAAGCGGAAGCACAGATACGCAGTATTTT. Its translation: CASSSRSGSTDTQYF. The full variable domain, in which reference TRBV7-9 and TRBJ2-3 provide the parts outside the CDR3, is DTGVSQNPRHKITKRGQNVTFRCDPISEHNRLYWYRQTLGQGPEFLTYFQNEAQLEKSRLLSDRFSAERPKGSFSTLEIQRTEQGDSAMYLCASSSRSGSTDTQYFGPGTRLTVL.

This clone has just a few counts. The gene calls are TRBV6-6 and TRBJ1-2, with 8 bases aligning to TRBD1. Germline loops: CDR1 MNHNY, CDR2 SVGAGI (reference sequence). Trimming took 6 bases from V and 8 from J; bases not matched to a gene: 8. The CDR3 loop spans 13 amino acids. In nucleotides, the CDR3 is TGTGCCAGCAGACTACAGGGGGAGGAAGGCTACACCTTC. It specifies CASRLQGEEGYTF.

This clone was recorded only once. The chain joins TRBV29-1 to TRBJ1-2, with a tentative D call TRBD1 (5 bases). This CDR3 spans 12 amino acids. Germline CDR1 is SQVTM and CDR2 is ANQGSEA. Trimming stripped 2 bases from V and 4 bases from J, with 8 bases between. Here the CDR3 DNA reads TGCAGCGTTGAAACGACAGCCTATGGCTACACCTTC. Amino acids: CSVETTAYGYTF.

The chain recombines TRBV5-1 with TRBJ1-2, with D hard to call. Germline CDR1 SGHRS, CDR2 YFSETQ. The CDR3 contains 12 residues. Between the trimmed V and J ends, which lost 1 base and 5 bases, there was a span of 6 bases. CDR3 loop: CASSLSVYGYTF. The CDR3 DNA sequence: TGCGCCAGCAGCTTGTCGGTATATGGCTACACCTTC. Full variable domain (remainder filled in from reference TRBV5-1 and TRBJ1-2): KAGVTQTPRYLIKTRGQQVTLSCSPISGHRSVSWYQQTPGQGLQFLFEYFSETQRNKGNFPGRFSGRQFSNSRSEMNVSTLELGDSALYLCASSLSVYGYTFGSGTRLTVV.

The chain is built from TRBV11-2 and TRBJ2-1, with TRBD1 matching 8 bases. The CDR3 has 13 amino acids. Germline V gene lookup returns CDR1 SGHAT and CDR2 FQNNGV. V was pared by 4 bases and J by 8 bases, with 4 bases of the junction left unmatched. CDR3: CASSYDRGDEQFF. CDR3 nucleotides: TGTGCCAGCAGCTACGACAGGGGCGATGAGCAGTTCTTC.

This rearrangement joins TRBV29-1 to TRBJ2-7, with 9 bases aligning to TRBD2. The CDR3 runs 15 residues. The J segment lost 0 bases and the V segment lost 5 bases, leaving 8 bases of the junction unmatched. Looked up from germline, CDR1 is SQVTM and CDR2 is ANQGSEA. As DNA, the CDR3 is TGCAGCGTTATACCCGGACTAGCGAACTCCTACGAGCAGTACTTC. Translating it yields CSVIPGLANSYEQYF.

The chain recombines TRBV6-5 with TRBJ2-5; 10 nucleotides line up with TRBD2. The DNA end is more similar to TRBJ2-7, so the J call may be wrong. This CDR3 spans 15 amino acids. The germline V gene encodes CDR1 MNHEY and CDR2 SVGAGI. The CDR3 bases are TGTGCCAGCAGATTAGCGGGAGGCCTCTCCTACGAGCAGTACTTC. Amino acids: CASRLAGGLSYEQYF.

This clone was observed once. This chain links TRBV5-6 with TRBJ2-6; possibly TRBD1 for D (6 bases). CDR3 length equals 16 residues. V lost 0 bases, J lost 2 bases, and 9 bases lay in between. The V gene's germline CDR1 is SGHDT and CDR2 YYEEEE. CDR3 nucleotide sequence: TGTGCCAGCAGCTTGGTGGGGGCAACTGGGGCCAACGTCCTGACTTTC. Amino acid sequence: CASSLVGATGANVLTF.

V usage is TRBV7-8 and J usage is TRBJ2-5; D perhaps matches TRBD1 (5 bases). The tail of the sequence fits TRBJ2-7 better, so the J call may be wrong. CDR1 is SGHVS and CDR2 is FQNEAQ in the germline V gene. This CDR3 region has 16 residues. The CDR3 protein is CASTPLGYRSSYEQYF. The CDR3, as DNA: TGTGCCAGCACCCCCCTTGGCTACAGGAGCTCCTACGAGCAGTACTTC.

This clone was detected only a few times. The V gene is TRBV6-1, the J gene TRBJ1-2, with a weak D call TRBD1 (6 bases). The CDR3 sequence is 13 residues long. Trimming took 5 bases from V and 4 from J, leaving 11 bases between them. Germline V gene lookup returns CDR1 MNHNS and CDR2 SASEGT. CDR3 in amino acids: CASSYDRTYGYTF. The CDR3 DNA is TGTGCCAGCAGTTATGACAGGACCTATGGCTACACCTTC.

This sequence joins TRBV5-4 and TRBJ2-1; D is possibly TRBD1 (5 bases). This CDR3 is built from 15 residues. V lost 2 bases, J lost 4 bases, and 13 bases lay in between. Looked up from germline, CDR1 is SGHNT and CDR2 is YYREEE (reference sequence). In DNA, the CDR3 is TGTGCCAGCAGCTTACAGGTACCACCGTACAATGAGCAGTTCTTC. This encodes CASSLQVPPYNEQFF.

This sequence joins TRBV2 and TRBJ2-5, with 10 bases that match TRBD2. With 6 bases clipped from V and 7 bases from J, the junction kept 8 bases outside the gene matches. The length of the CDR3 is 14 residues. Looked up from germline, CDR1 is SNHLY and CDR2 is FYNNEI. CDR3 amino acids: CASRLAGFRGTQYF. The CDR3 DNA reads as TGTGCCAGCAGACTAGCGGGGTTCAGAGGGACCCAGTACTTC.

V gene TRBV28 combines with J gene TRBJ1-4; a weak D match, TRBD1 (5 bases). CDR3 length: 15 residues. V lost 4 bases and J 7 bases, leaving 16 bases between the germline ends. Germline lookup yields CDR1 MDHEN and CDR2 SYDVKM. The CDR3 DNA follows: TGTGCCAGCAGTTCGAGCTCGGGGGGGGGTGAAAAACTGTTTTTT. Residues: CASSSSSGGGEKLFF.

The rearrangement links TRBV7-9 to TRBJ2-3; weak D call: TRBD2 (5 bases). Germline CDR1 reads SEHNR; CDR2 reads FQNEAQ (reference sequence). The V and J ends lost 3 bases and 3 bases respectively, with 19 bases between them. The CDR3 consists of 17 residues. The CDR3 region has the DNA TGTGCCAGCAGCTTGGAAGGTTTAGCCCTAGCAACAGATACGCAGTATTTT. Protein product: CASSLEGLALATDTQYF.

J is TRBJ1-5 and V is TRBV19, with 7 bases lining up with TRBD1. Per the germline V gene, CDR1 is LNHDA and CDR2 is SQIVND (reference sequence). The CDR3 has 16 residues. Trimming removed 3 bases from V and 6 bases from J; junction bases left unmatched: 11. CDR3 nucleotides: TGTGCCAGTAGTATTAGACGCACAGGGGTCCTTCAGCCCCAGCATTTT. Protein product: CASSIRRTGVLQPQHF. The variable domain in full, completed from reference TRBV19 and TRBJ1-5, reads DGGITQSPKYLFRKEGQNVTLSCEQNLNHDAMYWYRQDPGQGLRLIYYSQIVNDFQKGDIAEGYSVSREKKESFPLTVTSAQKNPTAFYLCASSIRRTGVLQPQHFGDGTRLSIL.

The chain couples TRBV5-1 to TRBJ2-3; 12 bases fit TRBD2. The CDR3 is made up of 16 amino acids. In germline, CDR1 is SGHRS, CDR2 YFSETQ. J was trimmed by 2 bases and V by 0 bases; bases with no gene match: 1. The chain's CDR3 is CASSLGLAGATDTQYF. CDR3 nucleotides: TGCGCCAGCAGCTTGGGACTAGCGGGGGCCACAGATACGCAGTATTTT.

This chain uses TRBV27 with TRBJ2-5, with D possibly being TRBD2 (6 bases). The DNA end lines up better with TRBJ2-7; the J call may be wrong. The germline gives CDR1 MNHEY, CDR2 SMNVEV (reference sequence). The CDR3 spans 13 residues. The CDR3 here is CASSSGGFYEQYF. CDR3 DNA sequence: TGTGCCAGCAGTTCCGGGGGATTCTACGAGCAGTACTTC.

This clone occurred once. Written as DNA, the CDR3 is TGTGCCAGTAGTCCCTACCCGGACAGTAACACTGAAGCTTTCTTT. This translates into CASSPYPDSNTEAFF. This chain uses TRBV19 with TRBJ1-1; the D gene is possibly TRBD1 (6 bases). Trimming removed 5 bases from V and 2 bases from J, with 15 bases in between. Germline V lookup: CDR1 LNHDA, CDR2 SQIVND (reference sequence). This CDR3 region has 15 residues. The full variable domain, its missing parts supplied by reference TRBV19 and TRBJ1-1, is DGGITQSPKYLFRKEGQNVTLSCEQNLNHDAMYWYRQDPGQGLRLIYYSQIVNDFQKGDIAEGYSVSREKKESFPLTVTSAQKNPTAFYLCASSPYPDSNTEAFFGQGTRLTVV.